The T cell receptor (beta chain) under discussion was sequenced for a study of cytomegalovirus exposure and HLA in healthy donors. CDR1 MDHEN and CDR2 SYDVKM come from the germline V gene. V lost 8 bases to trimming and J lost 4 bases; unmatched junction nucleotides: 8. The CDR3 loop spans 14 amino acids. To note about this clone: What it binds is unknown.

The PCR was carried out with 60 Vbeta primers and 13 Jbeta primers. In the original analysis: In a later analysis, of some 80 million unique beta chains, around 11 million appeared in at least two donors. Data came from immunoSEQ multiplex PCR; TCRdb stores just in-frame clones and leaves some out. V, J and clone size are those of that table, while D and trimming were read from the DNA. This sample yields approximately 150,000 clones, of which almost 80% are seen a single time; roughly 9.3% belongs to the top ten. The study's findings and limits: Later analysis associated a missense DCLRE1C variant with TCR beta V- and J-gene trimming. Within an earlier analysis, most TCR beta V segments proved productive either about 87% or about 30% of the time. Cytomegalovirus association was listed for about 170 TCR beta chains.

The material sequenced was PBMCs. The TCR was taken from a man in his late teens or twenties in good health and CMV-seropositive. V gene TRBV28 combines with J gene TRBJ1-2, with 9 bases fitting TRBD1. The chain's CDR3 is CASQMGQGVYGYTF. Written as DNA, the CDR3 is TGTGCCAGCCAGATGGGACAGGGAGTCTATGGCTACACCTTC.